This TCR beta chain is drawn from a study of T cell repertoires in aging, cancer and after chemotherapy. CDR3 length equals 16 residues. Germline V gene lookup returns CDR1 SGHNT and CDR2 YYREEE (reference sequence). V dropped 0 bases and J dropped 2 bases, with 14 bases sitting between them. Multiplex touch-down PCR with TRB-A/B primers amplified rearranged V-D-J TRB sequences. TCRdb called the multiplex PCR reads again in MiXCR, with one record for every CDR3 protein. Altogether around 7,900 distinct CDR3 sequences are present, around two fifths being singletons, with the ten largest covering around 14%. The template was genomic DNA from peripheral blood, not RNA.

This chain joins TRBV5-4 and TRBJ2-5, with D unclear. The specimen was blood. This sequence was found in a human donor in good health. The CDR3 DNA reads as TGTGCCAGCAGCTTGGTGAGGAACCCGAGTCAAGAGACCCAGTACTTC. Its translation is CASSLVRNPSQETQYF.